This TCR beta chain was recorded in a study of cytomegalovirus exposure and HLA in healthy donors. Regarding the study as a whole: A prior analysis recorded that most TCR beta V segments were productive about 87% or about 30% of the time. Within the data, a cluster of highly shared sequence variants was likely a sequencing artifact.

Germline V CDR1 and CDR2: SGHRS, YFSETQ. J gave up 5 bases and V 4 bases, and 13 bases lay outside the gene matches. The CDR3 totals 16 residues. Primers: 60 Vbeta forward and 13 Jbeta reverse. Only in-frame clones appear in the TCRdb table, and some are missing; sequencing was by immunoSEQ multiplex PCR. The data hold 150,000 to 200,000 clones, with 65% to 80% observed a single time. Worth noting for this clone: Its antigen remains unidentified.

Sequencing input: PBMCs. The J gene is TRBJ1-2, the V gene TRBV5-1; 8 positions match TRBD1. The receptor comes from a woman in her forties or fifties in good health and CMV-seropositive. The CDR3 sequence is CASSEDSRTGLYGYTF. The CDR3 bases are TGCGCCAGCAGCGAGGACTCTCGGACAGGGCTTTATGGCTACACCTTC.